This TCR beta chain was identified in a study of T cell repertoires in cytomegalovirus infection. Concerning this clonotype: Its specificity is not known.

Study-wide points: Using cumulative public TCR beta family frequency, the authors identified those who carried CMV together with the relevant HLA.

A single record per CDR3 protein comes from TCRdb applying MiXCR to the reads. This repertoire shows about 330,000 distinct CDR3 sequences, roughly 34% found once; its top ten account for approximately 15%. V gave up 6 bases and J gave up 0 bases, with 10 bases separating them. CDR3 size: 14 residues. The chain combines TRBV12-3 or TRBV12-4 with TRBJ2-3; D is undetermined. The receptor was isolated from a human donor in good health (CMV status not recorded). Some clones in this sample may be carry-over from other donors' samples. This specimen was cultured PBMCs, taken from culture after CMV antigen stimulation. The CDR3 sequence is CASRTFASTDTQYF. CDR3 DNA: TGTGCCAGCAGAACCTTTGCTAGCACAGATACGCAGTATTTT.